This T cell receptor beta chain comes out of a study of cytomegalovirus exposure and HLA in healthy donors. Study-level findings and limits: Later analysis identified a missense DCLRE1C variant that was linked to TCR beta V- and J-gene trimming. Presence/absence analyses took donor sequencing depth as roughly uniform.

In the PCR, 60 Vbeta and 13 Jbeta primers were used. Method: immunoSEQ multiplex PCR; TCRdb's copy keeps in-frame clones and lacks some. The sample consists of 70,000 to 90,000 clones, 80% to 90% of them appearing once. In the case of this clone: No antigen is known for it.

What was sequenced was PBMCs. The origin of this receptor is a man between 65 and 79 years old in good health and CMV-seropositive.

The CDR3 protein is CASSPPDRNTEAFF. The CDR3 DNA reads as TGCGCCAGCAGCCCCCCGGACAGGAACACTGAAGCTTTCTTT. The chain has TRBV5-1 and TRBJ1-1, with D maybe TRBD1 (6 bases). Germline-derived CDR1 and CDR2 are SGHRS and YFSETQ. This CDR3 has 14 residues. Trimming took 4 bases from V and 1 from J, leaving 11 bases between them.